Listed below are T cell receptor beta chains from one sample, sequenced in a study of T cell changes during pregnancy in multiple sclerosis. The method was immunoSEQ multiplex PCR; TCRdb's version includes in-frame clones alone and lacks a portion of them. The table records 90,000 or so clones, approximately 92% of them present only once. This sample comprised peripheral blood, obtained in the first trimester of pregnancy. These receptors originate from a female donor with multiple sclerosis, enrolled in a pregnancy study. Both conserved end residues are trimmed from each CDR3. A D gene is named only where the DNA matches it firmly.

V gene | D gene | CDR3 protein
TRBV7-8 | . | ASSVQDYEQY
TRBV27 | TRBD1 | ASSQQGAGNTIY
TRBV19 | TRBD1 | ASRITGGTEAF
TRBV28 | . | ASIDFRGEGYT
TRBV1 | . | TSSHCDGTYSGNTIY
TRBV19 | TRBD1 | ASTRTGGNQPQH
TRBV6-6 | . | ASSYSGGSGNTIY
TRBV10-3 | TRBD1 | AISEGTGDTEAF
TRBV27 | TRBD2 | ASSSRRRTSGIRDEQF
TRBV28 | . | ASSNSGAVDQPQH
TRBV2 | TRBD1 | ASGTGAGANVLT
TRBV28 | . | ASSKADSTDTQY
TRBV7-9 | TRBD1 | ASSSTGGGSEKLF
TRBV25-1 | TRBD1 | ASGETGWNEQF
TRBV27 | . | ASSPTSTFGRSSYNEQF
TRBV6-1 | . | ASGMDTPTDTQY
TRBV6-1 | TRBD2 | ASSGRLAGDNEQF
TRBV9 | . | ASSGGGRPEQF
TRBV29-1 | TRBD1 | SAGTGGNEQY
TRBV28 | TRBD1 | ASSLGGTGDQPQH
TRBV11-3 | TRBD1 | ASSPRQGVGNEQF
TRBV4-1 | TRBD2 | ASSQVGLAGGETQY
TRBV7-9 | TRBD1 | ASSFAGTGRSGGYT
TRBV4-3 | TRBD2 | ASSQDIASGFTGELF
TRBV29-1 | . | SVESPYDVRYNEQF
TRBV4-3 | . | ASSQGSSSAYEQY
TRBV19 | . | ASSPSTGIIDEQY
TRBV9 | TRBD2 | ASSPTAGGPAEQY
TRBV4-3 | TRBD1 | ASSQDRGTVRGYT
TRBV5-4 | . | ASSLEQAIYNEQF
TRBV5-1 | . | ASSLFGYEQY
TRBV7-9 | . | ASTPNRGGTYEQY
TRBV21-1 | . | ASSKATGKDYEQY
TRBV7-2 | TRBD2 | ASSLAPQGPGAGALSYEQY
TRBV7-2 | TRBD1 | ASSSWTGTGNTIY
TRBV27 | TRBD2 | ASSLGPSGLAGGNEQF
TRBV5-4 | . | ASSLGAGPFTDTQY
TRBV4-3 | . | ASSQDRAQPQH
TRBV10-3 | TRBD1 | AISDDTGGRRLEQY
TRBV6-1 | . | ASSASGTFNTGELF
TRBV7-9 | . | ASSSNRAKSSYEQY
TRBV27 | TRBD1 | ASSTRQGLPEAF
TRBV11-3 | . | ASSKETGSGNTIY
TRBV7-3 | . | ASASLGGVGETQY
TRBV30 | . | AWSPGITLIGF
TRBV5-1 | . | ASSSTVRGWGSGANVLT
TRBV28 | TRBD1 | ASRVGQGILNTEAF
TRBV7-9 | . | ATQVAETQY
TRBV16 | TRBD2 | ASSQGLAGITDTQY
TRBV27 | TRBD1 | ASSSVPGTGGKDTQY
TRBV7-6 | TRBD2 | ASSLGSGPTYEQY
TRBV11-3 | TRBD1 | ASSPRGQEETQY
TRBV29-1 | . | SVEVISGSEAF